This TCR beta chain is from a study of blood T cell repertoires in COVID-19. In the study overall: Acute and convalescent COVID-19 specimens originated in the United States, Italy and Spain.

Assay used: immunoSEQ multiplex PCR; TCRdb lists only in-frame clones, some missing. The table lists approximately 300,000 clones, 90% of them singletons. This clone has just one count. The CDR3 consists of 13 residues. Trimming left V 7 bases short and J 4 bases short, with 13 bases between. Germline assignment: CDR1 LNHDA and CDR2 SQIVND (reference sequence). The sequence derives from a woman aged 25 to 39 with COVID-19, enrolled during active disease. The sequencing input was peripheral blood. The V gene is TRBV19, the J gene TRBJ1-1; D perhaps matches TRBD1 (6 bases). CDR3 loop: CASTLGGATEAFF. The CDR3 region has the DNA TGTGCCAGTACTTTAGGGGGGGCCACTGAAGCTTTCTTT.